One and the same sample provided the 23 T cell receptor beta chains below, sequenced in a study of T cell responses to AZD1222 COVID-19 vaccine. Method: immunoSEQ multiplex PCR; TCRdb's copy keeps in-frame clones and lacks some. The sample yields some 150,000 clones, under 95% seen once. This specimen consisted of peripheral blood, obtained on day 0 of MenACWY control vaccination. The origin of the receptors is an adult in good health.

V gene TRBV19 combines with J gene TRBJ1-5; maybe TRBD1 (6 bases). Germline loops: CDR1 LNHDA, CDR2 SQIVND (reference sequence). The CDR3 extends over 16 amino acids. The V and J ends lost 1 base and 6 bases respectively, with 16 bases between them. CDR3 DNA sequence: TGTGCCAGTAGTATAGGCATACAGGGCCACGGTCAGCCCCAGCATTTT. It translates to CASSIGIQGHGQPQHF.

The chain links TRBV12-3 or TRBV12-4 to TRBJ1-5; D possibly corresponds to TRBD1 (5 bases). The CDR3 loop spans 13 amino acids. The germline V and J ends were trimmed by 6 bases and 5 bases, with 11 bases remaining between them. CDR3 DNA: TGTGCCAGCAGAAAAGACAGTGATCAGCCCCAGCATTTT. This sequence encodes CASRKDSDQPQHF.

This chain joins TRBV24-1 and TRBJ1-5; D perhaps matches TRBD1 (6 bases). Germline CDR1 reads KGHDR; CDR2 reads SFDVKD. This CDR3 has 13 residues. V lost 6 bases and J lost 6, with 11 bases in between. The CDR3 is CATSRGLGQPQHF. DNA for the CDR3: TGTGCCACCAGTCGGGGGCTCGGTCAGCCCCAGCATTTT.

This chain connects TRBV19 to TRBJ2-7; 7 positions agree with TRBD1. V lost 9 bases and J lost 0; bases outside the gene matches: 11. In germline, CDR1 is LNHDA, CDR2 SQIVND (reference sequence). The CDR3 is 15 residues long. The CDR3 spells CASRQGALNSYEQYF. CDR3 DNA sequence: TGTGCCAGCCGACAGGGAGCCCTCAACTCCTACGAGCAGTACTTC.

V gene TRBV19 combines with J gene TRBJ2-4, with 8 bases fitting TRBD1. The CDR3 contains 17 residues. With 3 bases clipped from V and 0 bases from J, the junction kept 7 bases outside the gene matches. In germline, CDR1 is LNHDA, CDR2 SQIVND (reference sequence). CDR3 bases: TGTGCCAGTAGTATGCGACAGGGGCTCCTAGCCAAAAACATTCAGTACTTC. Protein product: CASSMRQGLLAKNIQYF. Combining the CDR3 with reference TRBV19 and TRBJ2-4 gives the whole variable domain DGGITQSPKYLFRKEGQNVTLSCEQNLNHDAMYWYRQDPGQGLRLIYYSQIVNDFQKGDIAEGYSVSREKKESFPLTVTSAQKNPTAFYLCASSMRQGLLAKNIQYFGAGTRLSVL.

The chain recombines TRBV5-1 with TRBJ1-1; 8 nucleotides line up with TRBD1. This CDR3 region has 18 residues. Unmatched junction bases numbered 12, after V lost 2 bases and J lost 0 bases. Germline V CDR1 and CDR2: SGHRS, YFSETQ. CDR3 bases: TGCGCCAGCAGCTTCCGGACAGGGATGGGAGGGCTGAACACTGAAGCTTTCTTT. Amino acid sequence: CASSFRTGMGGLNTEAFF.

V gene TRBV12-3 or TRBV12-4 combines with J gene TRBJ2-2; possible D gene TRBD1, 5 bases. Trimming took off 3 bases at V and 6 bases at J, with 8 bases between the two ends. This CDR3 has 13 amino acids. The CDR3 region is CASSFQGPGELFF. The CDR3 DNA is TGTGCCAGCAGTTTCCAGGGCCCCGGGGAGCTGTTTTTT.

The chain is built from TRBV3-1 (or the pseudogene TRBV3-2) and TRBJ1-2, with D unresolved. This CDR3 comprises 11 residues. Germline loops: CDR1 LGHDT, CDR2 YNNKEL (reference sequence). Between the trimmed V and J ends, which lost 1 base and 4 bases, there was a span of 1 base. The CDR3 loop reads CASSQGYGYTF. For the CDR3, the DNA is TGTGCCAGCAGCCAAGGCTATGGCTACACCTTC.

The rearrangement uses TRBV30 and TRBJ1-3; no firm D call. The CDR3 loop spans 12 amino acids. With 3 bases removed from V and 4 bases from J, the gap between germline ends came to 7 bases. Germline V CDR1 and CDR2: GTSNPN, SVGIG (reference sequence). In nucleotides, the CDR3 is TGTGCCTGGAGCCGCAAGGGAAACACCATATATTTT. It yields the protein CAWSRKGNTIYF.

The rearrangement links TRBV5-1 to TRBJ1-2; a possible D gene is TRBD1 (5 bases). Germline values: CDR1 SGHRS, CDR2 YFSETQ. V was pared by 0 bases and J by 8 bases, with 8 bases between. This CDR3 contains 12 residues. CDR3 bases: TGCGCCAGCAGCTTGGCTAGGGACGGCTACACCTTC. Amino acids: CASSLARDGYTF.

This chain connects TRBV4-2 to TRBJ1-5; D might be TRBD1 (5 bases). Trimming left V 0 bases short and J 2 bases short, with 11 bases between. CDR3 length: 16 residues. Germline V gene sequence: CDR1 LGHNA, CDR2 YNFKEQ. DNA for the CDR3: TGTGCCAGCAGCCAAGAGGTAACAGGCCGCAATCAGCCCCAGCATTTT. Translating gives CASSQEVTGRNQPQHF.

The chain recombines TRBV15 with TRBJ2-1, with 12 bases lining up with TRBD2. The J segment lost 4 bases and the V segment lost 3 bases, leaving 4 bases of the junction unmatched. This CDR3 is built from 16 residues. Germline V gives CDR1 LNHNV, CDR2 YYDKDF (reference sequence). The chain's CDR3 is CATSSDGTSGYNEQFF. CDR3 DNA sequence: TGTGCCACCAGCAGTGACGGGACTAGCGGGTACAATGAGCAGTTCTTC.

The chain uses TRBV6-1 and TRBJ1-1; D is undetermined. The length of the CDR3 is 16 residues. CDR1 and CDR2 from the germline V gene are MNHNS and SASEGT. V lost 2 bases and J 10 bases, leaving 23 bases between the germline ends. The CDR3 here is CASSEHIRVRASRAFF. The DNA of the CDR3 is TGTGCCAGCAGTGAACATATTAGGGTTAGGGCTTCAAGAGCTTTCTTT.

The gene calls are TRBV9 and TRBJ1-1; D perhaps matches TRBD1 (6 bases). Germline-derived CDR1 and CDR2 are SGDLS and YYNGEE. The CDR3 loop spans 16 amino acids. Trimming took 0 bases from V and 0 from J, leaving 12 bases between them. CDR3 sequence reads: CASSVEVGHVNTEAFF. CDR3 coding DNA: TGTGCCAGCAGCGTAGAAGTGGGACACGTGAACACTGAAGCTTTCTTT.

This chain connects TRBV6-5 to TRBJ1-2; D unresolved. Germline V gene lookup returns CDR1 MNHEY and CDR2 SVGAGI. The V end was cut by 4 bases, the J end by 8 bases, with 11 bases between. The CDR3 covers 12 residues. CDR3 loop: CASSSFGRGYTF. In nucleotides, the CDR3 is TGTGCCAGCAGTTCGTTTGGCCGCGGCTACACCTTC.

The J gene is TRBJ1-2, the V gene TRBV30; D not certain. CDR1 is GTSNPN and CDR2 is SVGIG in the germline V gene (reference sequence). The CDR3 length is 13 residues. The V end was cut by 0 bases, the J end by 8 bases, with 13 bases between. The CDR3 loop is CAWSVRDSSGYTF. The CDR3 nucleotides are TGTGCCTGGAGTGTACGCGATAGCTCAGGCTACACCTTC.

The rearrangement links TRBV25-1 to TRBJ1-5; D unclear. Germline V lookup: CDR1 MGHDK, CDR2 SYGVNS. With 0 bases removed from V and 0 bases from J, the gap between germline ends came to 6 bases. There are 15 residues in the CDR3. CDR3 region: CASSEYRDSNQPQHF. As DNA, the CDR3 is TGTGCCAGCAGTGAATACAGAGATAGCAATCAGCCCCAGCATTTT.

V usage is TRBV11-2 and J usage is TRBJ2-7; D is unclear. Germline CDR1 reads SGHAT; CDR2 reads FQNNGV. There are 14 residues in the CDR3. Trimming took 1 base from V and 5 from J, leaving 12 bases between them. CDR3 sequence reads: CASSLGAGSHEQYF. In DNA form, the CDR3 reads TGTGCCAGCAGCTTAGGGGCCGGGTCCCACGAGCAGTACTTC.

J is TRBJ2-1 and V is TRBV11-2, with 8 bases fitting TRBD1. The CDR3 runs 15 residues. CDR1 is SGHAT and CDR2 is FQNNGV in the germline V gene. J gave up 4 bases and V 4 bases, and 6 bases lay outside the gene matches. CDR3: CASSSYRGRYNEQFF. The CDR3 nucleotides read TGTGCCAGCAGCTCGTACAGGGGGAGATACAATGAGCAGTTCTTC.

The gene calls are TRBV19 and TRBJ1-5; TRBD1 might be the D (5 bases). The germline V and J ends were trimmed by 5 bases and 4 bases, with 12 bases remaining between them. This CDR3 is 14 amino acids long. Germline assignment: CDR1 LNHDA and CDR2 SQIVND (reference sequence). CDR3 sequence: CASSSRRGNQPQHF. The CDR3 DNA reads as TGTGCCAGTAGTTCCCGACGGGGGAATCAGCCCCAGCATTTT. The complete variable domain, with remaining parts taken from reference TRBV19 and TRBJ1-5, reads DGGITQSPKYLFRKEGQNVTLSCEQNLNHDAMYWYRQDPGQGLRLIYYSQIVNDFQKGDIAEGYSVSREKKESFPLTVTSAQKNPTAFYLCASSSRRGNQPQHFGDGTRLSIL.

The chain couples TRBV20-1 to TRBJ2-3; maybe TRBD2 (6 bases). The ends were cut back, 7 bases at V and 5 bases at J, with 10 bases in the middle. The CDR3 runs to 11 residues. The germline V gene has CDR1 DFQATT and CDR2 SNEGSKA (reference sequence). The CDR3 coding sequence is TGCAGTGTAGGAGGGATAGATACGCAGTATTTT. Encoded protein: CSVGGIDTQYF.

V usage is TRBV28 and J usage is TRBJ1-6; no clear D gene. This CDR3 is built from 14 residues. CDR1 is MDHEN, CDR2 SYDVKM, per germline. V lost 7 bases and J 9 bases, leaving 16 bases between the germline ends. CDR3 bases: TGTGCCAGCATCGCTGACCTACCGGGTTCACCCCTCCACTTT. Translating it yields CASIADLPGSPLHF.

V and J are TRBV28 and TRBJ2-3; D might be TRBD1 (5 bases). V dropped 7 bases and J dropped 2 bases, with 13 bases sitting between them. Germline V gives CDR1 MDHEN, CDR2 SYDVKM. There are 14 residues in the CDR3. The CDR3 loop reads CASNVKGITDTQYF. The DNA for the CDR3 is TGTGCCAGCAACGTGAAGGGGATCACAGATACGCAGTATTTT.